Each of the 30 T cell receptor beta chains below was sequenced from the same sample in a study of tumor and adjacent non-tumor tissue in lung cancer. RNA was extracted from bulk tissue without any cell sorting. The normal lung tissue was taken more than 3 cm from the tumor edge. The library came from three nested PCR rounds adapted from ARM-PCR protocols. TCRdb fed the multiplex PCR reads into MiXCR, producing one record per CDR3 protein. Seen here are approximately 79,000 distinct CDR3 sequences, approximately 82% observed once, and the top ten hold 40%. Sequencing was performed on distant non-tumor lung tissue. The receptors derive from a man aged 65 to 85 with non-small cell lung cancer.

The rearrangement joins TRBV7-8 to TRBJ2-7; TRBD2 matches at 8 bases. Germline V CDR1 and CDR2: SGHVS, FQNEAQ. After removal of 9 bases from V and 2 bases from J, the junction contained 18 bases not matched to a gene. There are 17 residues in the CDR3. CDR3 in DNA: TGTGCCAGTAGCAATAAGGGGTTCGGGACTAGTACCTACGAGCAGTACTTC. Amino acid sequence: CASSNKGFGTSTYEQYF. Full variable domain (outside the CDR3, taken from reference TRBV7-8 and TRBJ2-7): GAGVSQSPRYKVAKRGQDVALRCDPISGHVSLFWYQQALGQGPEFLTYFQNEAQLDKSGLPSDRFFAERPEGSVSTLKIQRTQQEDSAVYLCASSNKGFGTSTYEQYFGPGTRLTVT.

On this clonotype: Relative to the germline gene, one junction end is altered; a read error may explain this. The gene calls are TRBV11-2 and TRBJ2-5, with D maybe TRBD2 (7 bases). CDR3 length: 12 residues. In germline, CDR1 is SGHAT, CDR2 FQNNGV. Written as DNA, the CDR3 is TGTGCCAGTAGCTGGGGGGGCGTGACCCAGTACTTC. Its protein is CASSWGGVTQYF.

A note on this clonotype: The CDR3 does not close with the conserved phenylalanine or tryptophan, likely indicating a read error. CDR3 coding DNA: TGCAGTGCTAGAGATCAACGGACTAGCTATGAGCAGTTCCTC. This gives the protein CSARDQRTSYEQFL. The J gene is TRBJ2-1, the V gene TRBV20-1; 8 bases agree with TRBD2. Per the germline V gene, CDR1 is DFQATT and CDR2 is SNEGSKA (reference sequence). Unmatched junction bases numbered 6, after V lost 0 bases and J lost 8 bases. This CDR3 is built from 14 residues.

As regards this clonotype: One end of the junction does not line up with germline, which may come from a read error. This rearrangement joins TRBV11-1 to TRBJ2-7; 7 bases map to TRBD2. The germline V gene encodes CDR1 SGHAT and CDR2 FQDESV (reference sequence). CDR3 length equals 15 residues. For the CDR3, the DNA is TGTACCTGCAGCTTAATAAGCGGGAAAGCCTACAAGCAGTACTTC. Amino acid sequence: CTCSLISGKAYKQYF.

The chain recombines TRBV7-3 with TRBJ2-2, with D possibly matching TRBD1 (6 bases). CDR1 and CDR2 from the germline V gene are SGHTA and FQGTGA. V lost 5 bases to trimming and J lost 5 bases, with 15 bases between them. The CDR3 is 15 amino acids. DNA of the CDR3: TGTGCCAGCAGCCTCCGGGACCAGGGGACCGGGGAGCTGTTTTTT. This codes for CASSLRDQGTGELFF.

The rearrangement joins TRBV29-1 to TRBJ2-7, with 7 bases fitting TRBD1. CDR1 and CDR2 from the germline V gene are SQVTM and ANQGSEA. Trimming removed 6 bases from V and 3 bases from J; junction bases left unmatched: 5. CDR3 length: 12 amino acids. The CDR3 sequence is CSVGQEVYEQYF. As DNA, the CDR3 is TGCAGCGTCGGACAGGAGGTCTACGAGCAGTACTTC.

J is TRBJ1-5 and V is TRBV7-8; D remains ambiguous. Germline CDR1 reads SGHVS; CDR2 reads FQNEAQ. The CDR3 consists of 15 residues. The CDR3, as DNA: TGTGCTACCAGCTTAGAGCGGGGTCGCAATCAGCCCCAGCATTTT. It is translated as CATSLERGRNQPQHF.

Concerning this clonotype itself: A junction end diverges from the germline sequence, so it may reflect a read error. This chain connects TRBV6-1 to TRBJ2-7; weak D call: TRBD1 (5 bases). The germline V gene has CDR1 MNHNS and CDR2 SASEGT. The CDR3 consists of 15 residues. CDR3 in amino acids: CASSEAWGASYEQYF. CDR3 DNA: TGTGCCAGCAGTGAGGCGTGGGGCGCATCCTACGAACAGTACTTC.

This clonotype was detected only once. Germline and junction disagree at one end, which may indicate a read error. The chain couples TRBV29-1 to TRBJ2-6; D may be TRBD2 (7 bases). This CDR3 spans 14 amino acids. The germline V gene has CDR1 SQVTM and CDR2 ANQGSEA. In DNA, the CDR3 is TGCAGCGTTGAGGCGGGGGCTGGGGCCAACGTACTGTCTTTC. As protein: CSVEAGAGANVLSF.

A word on this clonotype: It is likely a read error, because the conserved phenylalanine at the end of the CDR3 is missing. V is TRBV10-2 and J is TRBJ2-7, with D possibly TRBD2 on 6 matching bases. Trimming cost V 6 bases and J 6 bases, with 18 bases left between them. CDR1 and CDR2 from the germline V gene are WSHSY and SAAADI. The CDR3 runs 14 residues. The chain's CDR3 is CASRQAGTRVEQYS. As DNA, the CDR3 is TGCGCCAGCAGGCAAGCCGGGACTCGGGTCGAGCAGTACTCC.

V and J are TRBV7-6 and TRBJ2-1; D is ambiguous. CDR3 length equals 14 residues. The germline V and J ends were trimmed by 3 bases and 5 bases, with 11 bases remaining between them. Germline V CDR1 and CDR2: SGHVS, FNYEAQ. The CDR3 DNA reads TGTGCCAGCAGCTTCTCCGTCGCAGACAATGAGCAGTTCTTC. This gives the protein CASSFSVADNEQFF.

The chain carries TRBV6-1 and TRBJ2-7, with 8 bases identical to TRBD1. Germline values: CDR1 MNHNS, CDR2 SASEGT. The junction had 14 bases not matched to a gene; V was cut back by 3 bases and J by 13 bases. The CDR3 is made up of 14 amino acids. CDR3 sequence: CASSDCPTDREHYF. The CDR3 DNA follows: TGTGCCAGCAGTGATTGCCCAACGGACAGGGAACACTACTTC.

This clonotype showed up just once. An end of the junction does not agree with germline; a read error may underlie this. The genes are TRBV20-1 and TRBJ1-6; maybe TRBD1 (5 bases). CDR1 is DFQATT, CDR2 SNEGSKA, per germline (reference sequence). The CDR3 loop spans 14 amino acids. CDR3: CSVRLRVPNSALHF. The CDR3 region has the DNA TGCAGTGTTAGACTCAGGGTACCTAATTCAGCCCTCCACTTT.

CDR3 DNA sequence: TGTGCCAGCAGCCAAGGGTGTGCTGAAGAGCAGTACTTC. It yields the protein CASSQGCAEEQYF. This chain links TRBV14 with TRBJ2-7; D uncertain. The CDR3 runs to 13 residues. V was shortened by 1 base and J by 7 bases, with 11 bases between the two germline ends. The V gene's germline CDR1 is SGHDN and CDR2 FVKESK. Complete variable domain (other parts from reference TRBV14 and TRBJ2-7): EAGVTQFPSHSVIEKGQTVTLRCDPISGHDNLYWYRRVMGKEIKFLLHFVKESKQDESGMPNNRFLAERTGGTYSTLKVQPAELEDSGVYFCASSQGCAEEQYFGPGTRLTVT.

This rearrangement joins TRBV11-2 to TRBJ2-1, with TRBD1 matching over 7 bases. Germline-derived CDR1 and CDR2 are SGHAT and FQNNGV. This CDR3 is built from 14 residues. The CDR3: CISSLQGTYNEQFF. CDR3 DNA sequence: TGTATCAGCAGCTTACAGGGGACCTACAATGAGCAGTTCTTC.

The chain employs TRBV28 and TRBJ1-6; possibly TRBD1 for D (5 bases). Germline V CDR1 and CDR2: MDHEN, SYDVKM. The CDR3 extends over 15 amino acids. With 3 bases removed from V and 5 bases from J, the gap between germline ends came to 11 bases. The CDR3 DNA follows: TGTGCCAGCAGTTTTGGGGCACCGAATAATTCACCCCTCCACTTT. Translating it yields CASSFGAPNNSPLHF.

Points on this clonotype: A read error may explain this, as a much larger clone is one base away. The chain joins TRBV7-2 to TRBJ2-7; 9 bases align to TRBD1. CDR1 and CDR2 from the germline V gene are SGHTA and FQGNSA. This CDR3 is 15 amino acids long. As DNA, the CDR3 is TGTGCCAGCCGCTTCGACAGGGGGTTCGGCTACGAGCAGTACTTC. This gives the protein CASRFDRGFGYEQYF.

About this clonotype itself: The junction differs from germline at one of its ends, possibly a read error. The V and J genes are TRBV4-3 and TRBJ2-3, with a tentative D call TRBD2 (6 bases). Germline V CDR1 and CDR2: LGHNA, YSLEER. The CDR3 totals 17 residues. CDR3 amino acids: CASSQDGPSERIDMQYF. The CDR3 bases are TGCGCCAGCAGCCAAGATGGGCCTAGCGAGAGAATAGATATGCAGTATTTT.

The chain has TRBV6-2 or TRBV6-3 and TRBJ2-5; 9 bases are a match to TRBD2. This CDR3 contains 20 residues. J lost 3 bases, V lost 4 bases, and 21 bases had no gene match. Per germline, CDR1 MNHEY and CDR2 SVGEGT. The CDR3 region is CASSSIMLAGPESKKETQYF. CDR3 in DNA: TGTGCCAGCAGTTCCATCATGCTAGCGGGACCCGAATCCAAAAAAGAGACCCAGTACTTC.

A word on this clonotype: The final CDR3 position lacks the conserved phenylalanine or tryptophan, pointing to a likely read error. The DNA is left out, because the CDR3 cannot be placed on it with certainty; the CDR3 is given as TCRdb lists it. This sequence joins TRBV10-3 and TRBJ1-2. CDR1 is ENHRY and CDR2 is SYGVKD in the germline V gene. The CDR3 contains 13 residues when both ends are counted. This CDR3 is CAISAEQSHSYTL.

In the case of this clonotype: This may arise from a read error, as a much more abundant clone is one base away. V usage is TRBV12-3 or TRBV12-4 and J usage is TRBJ2-2; 11 bases map to TRBD2. CDR3 size: 15 residues. V dropped 11 bases and J dropped 5; count of bases not matched to a gene: 10. CDR3 in amino acids: CAGTLAGGKTGELFF. CDR3 bases: TGTGCCGGCACTTTAGCGGGGGGGAAAACCGGGGAGCTGTTTTTT.

This chain links TRBV6-5 with TRBJ2-2, with D maybe TRBD2 (5 bases). With 6 bases removed from V and 9 bases from J, the gap between germline ends came to 17 bases. The length of the CDR3 is 14 residues. Germline CDR1 reads MNHEY; CDR2 reads SVGAGI. CDR3 in amino acids: CASSGVRTHRELFF. CDR3 in DNA: TGTGCCAGCAGCGGGGTGAGGACCCACAGGGAGCTGTTTTTT.

About this clonotype: The conserved phenylalanine or tryptophan is not found at the CDR3 terminus, so this likely reflects a read error. The chain uses TRBV29-1 and TRBJ1-2; D is ambiguous. Germline CDR1 and CDR2: SQVTM and ANQGSEA. The CDR3 extends over 13 amino acids. CDR3 bases: TGTAGCGTTGAAGGTGGCGGATTCTATGGCTACACCGTC. Translation: CSVEGGGFYGYTV.

This clonotype was counted ten times or more. This chain joins TRBV20-1 and TRBJ2-3; D call uncertain. The CDR3 extends over 11 amino acids. V lost 5 bases and J 6 bases, leaving 9 bases between the germline ends. The germline CDR1 and CDR2 sequences are DFQATT and SNEGSKA (reference sequence). The CDR3 region is CSAQVDDTQYF. The CDR3 DNA reads TGCAGTGCTCAAGTAGATGATACGCAGTATTTT.

With regard to this clonotype: The conserved phenylalanine or tryptophan normally closing the CDR3 is absent here, so this likely arose from a read error. The CDR3 sequence: CSVLYPGDYRYTI. The CDR3 DNA reads as TGCAGCGTTCTATACCCGGGGGACTATCGCTACACCATC. The chain joins TRBV29-1 to TRBJ1-2, with D maybe TRBD1 (5 bases). This CDR3 is 13 amino acids long. CDR1 and CDR2 (germline): SQVTM, ANQGSEA.

This clonotype was seen only once. This chain connects TRBV29-1 to TRBJ2-5; maybe TRBD1 (6 bases). This CDR3 has 16 residues. The V gene lost 7 bases and the J gene lost 6 bases, with 27 bases spanning the gap. Looked up from germline, CDR1 is SQVTM and CDR2 is ANQGSEA. The CDR3 protein is CSGKPYIQTGQKTQYF. In DNA form, the CDR3 reads TGCAGCGGCAAGCCCTACATCCAGACAGGTCAAAAGACCCAGTACTTC. Using reference TRBV29-1 and TRBJ2-5 for the parts outside the CDR3, the full variable domain is SAVISQKPSRDICQRGTSLTIQCQVDSQVTMMFWYRQQPGQSLTLIATANQGSEATYESGFVIDKFPISRPNLTFSTLTVSNMSPEDSSIYLCSGKPYIQTGQKTQYFGPGTRLLVL.

This chain uses TRBV6-2 or TRBV6-3 with TRBJ2-7, with TRBD1 matching 9 bases. Germline CDR1 and CDR2: MNHEY and SVGEGT. The CDR3 spans 15 residues. The V gene end was trimmed by 9 bases and the J gene end by 3 bases; junction bases not matched to a gene: 12. The CDR3 reads CASNQTGGSYYEQYF. The CDR3 DNA follows: TGTGCCAGTAACCAGACAGGGGGTAGCTACTACGAGCAGTACTTC.

Remarks on this clonotype: A read error may account for a junction end that differs from germline. The chain recombines TRBV28 with TRBJ2-5; D assignment may be TRBD1 or TRBD2 (5 bases each). Germline V lookup: CDR1 MDHEN, CDR2 SYDVKM. The CDR3 contains 14 residues. The CDR3 nucleotides read TGTGCCAGTAGTTCAAAGGGGCCCAGGGAGACCCATTACTTC. The encoded protein is CASSSKGPRETHYF.

This clonotype was observed a handful of times. A much larger clone lies one base from this, so it may be a read error. V is TRBV6-1 and J is TRBJ2-1; tentatively, D is TRBD2 (6 bases). The CDR3 loop spans 15 amino acids. CDR1 and CDR2 from the germline V gene are MNHNS and SASEGT. The V end was cut by 7 bases, the J end by 0 bases, with 13 bases between. The CDR3 region has the DNA TGTGCCAGCATTCCGGGGGAATTCTCCTACAATGAGCAGTTCTTC. This encodes CASIPGEFSYNEQFF.

Concerning this clonotype itself: The CDR3 ends on some other residue instead of the conserved phenylalanine or tryptophan, so this is likely a read error. The chain recombines TRBV29-1 with TRBJ2-7; D may match TRBD1 or TRBD2 (5 bases each). The V and J ends lost 3 bases and 2 bases respectively, with 14 bases between them. The CDR3 loop spans 14 amino acids. The germline gives CDR1 SQVTM, CDR2 ANQGSEA. CDR3 DNA: TGCAGCGTTGAGAGGGTGGGACCGACCTACGAGCAGTACTTA. Protein: CSVERVGPTYEQYL.